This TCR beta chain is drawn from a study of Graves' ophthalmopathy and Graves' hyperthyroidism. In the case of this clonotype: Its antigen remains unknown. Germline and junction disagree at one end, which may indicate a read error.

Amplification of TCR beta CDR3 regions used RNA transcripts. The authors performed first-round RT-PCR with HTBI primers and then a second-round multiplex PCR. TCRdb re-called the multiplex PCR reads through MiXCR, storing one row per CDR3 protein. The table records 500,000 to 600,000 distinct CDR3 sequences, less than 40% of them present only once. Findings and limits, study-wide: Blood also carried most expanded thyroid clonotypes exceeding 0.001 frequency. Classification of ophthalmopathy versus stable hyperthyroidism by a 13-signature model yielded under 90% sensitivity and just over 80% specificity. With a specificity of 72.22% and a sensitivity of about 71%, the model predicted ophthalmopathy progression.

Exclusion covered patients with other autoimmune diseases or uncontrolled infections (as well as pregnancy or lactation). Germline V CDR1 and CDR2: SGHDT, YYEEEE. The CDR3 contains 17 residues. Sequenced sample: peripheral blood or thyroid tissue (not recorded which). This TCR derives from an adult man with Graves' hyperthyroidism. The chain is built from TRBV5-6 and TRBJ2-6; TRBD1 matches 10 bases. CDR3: CASSSTGGTSGDNVLTF. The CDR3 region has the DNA TGTGCCAGCAGCTCGACAGGGGGCACGTCTGGGGACAACGTCCTGACTTTC.